The rows below give T cell receptor beta chains drawn from one sample of a study of neurological immune-mediated disorders. TCRdb fed the 5' RACE reads into MiXCR, producing one record per CDR3 protein. Of under 90,000 distinct CDR3 sequences detected, 10% appear once; the ten largest clones hold about 1.7%. Sequencing input: PBMCs. The receptors come from a man between 35 and 55 years old in good health. Each CDR3 is given without its conserved first and last residue.

TRBJ2-3,TRBV25-1,12,ASSGGLSGHTQY
TRBJ2-2,TRBV12-3/TRBV12-4,9,ASSLNGELF
TRBJ1-2,TRBV5-5,12,ASSIDRGRFGYT
TRBJ2-3,TRBV29-1,8,SAQAGPQY
TRBJ2-5,TRBV5-1,14,ASSAGTGGYQETQY
TRBJ2-2,TRBV6-5,12,ASSYAGRYGELF
TRBJ2-3,TRBV7-3,18,ASSPGSGTSGRSGTDTQY
TRBJ2-3,TRBV5-5,13,ASSLQFTGSDTQY
TRBJ1-5,TRBV5-1,12,ASSPGTSNQPQH
TRBJ2-7,TRBV28,7,ASMREQY
TRBJ2-1,TRBV7-3,13,ASSYGTSPYNEQF
TRBJ2-7,TRBV24-1,12,ATSDTFGSGEQY
TRBJ2-1,TRBV5-1,13,ASSLEGAKYNEQF
TRBJ2-5,TRBV29-1,15,SVEEGLAGTDGETQY
TRBJ2-2,TRBV12-3/TRBV12-4,16,ASSPLWGQVLFAGELF
TRBJ1-5,TRBV20-1,14,SARDTFGQSNQPQH
TRBJ2-1,TRBV10-2,14,ASGTGGAETYNEQF
TRBJ2-7,TRBV5-6,11,ASSLGLAWEQY
TRBJ1-4,TRBV11-2,15,ASSLGTNRASFEKLF
TRBJ2-6,TRBV7-9,14,ASTRTGRSGANVLT
TRBJ2-7,TRBV20-1,13,SARDRAGGGYEQY
TRBJ1-1,TRBV7-3,12,ASSKTPTTGEAF
TRBJ2-1,TRBV10-3,11,AIRDRQGNEQF
TRBJ2-1,TRBV3-1,11,SSSQDSRNEQF
TRBJ1-1,TRBV28,10,ASRQGRNEAF
TRBJ1-1,TRBV9,15,ASSAPPGSPMNTEAF
TRBJ2-3,TRBV2,16,ASSERASGSGIADTQY
TRBJ1-5,TRBV12-3/TRBV12-4,13,ASSATGGGGQPQH
TRBJ2-3,TRBV5-1,14,ASSLDLGDGTDTQY
TRBJ2-7,TRBV10-3,11,ATGQGGTYEQY
TRBJ2-5,TRBV4-1,15,ASSQDKGSGGQETQY
TRBJ1-2,TRBV27,13,ASSSGSLKQYGYT
TRBJ2-1,TRBV7-3,12,ASSAGQGFNEQF
TRBJ2-4,TRBV10-3,11,ATSLGGGDIQY
TRBJ2-7,TRBV12-3/TRBV12-4,11,ASRIGTGYEQY
TRBJ2-5,TRBV18,10,ASSPMQETQY
TRBJ2-7,TRBV20-1,16,SARATSGGLGLFYEQY
TRBJ2-1,TRBV10-3,8,AISHGEQF
TRBJ2-2,TRBV29-1,10,SVVGDTGELF
TRBJ2-1,TRBV28,12,ASRKGSSVGEQF
TRBJ2-4,TRBV28,12,ASSSGQLKNIQY
TRBJ1-1,TRBV10-3,13,AIKPGTATNTEAF
TRBJ2-3,TRBV20-1,13,SAEGPTSGGDTQY
TRBJ2-7,TRBV29-1,11,SVVGDLSYEQY
TRBJ1-2,TRBV12-5,9,ATGQGYGYT
TRBJ1-1,TRBV27,12,ASSPVGMNTEGF
TRBJ2-5,TRBV29-1,11,SAVQGNQETQY
TRBJ2-1,TRBV20-1,13,SASGTSGSYNEQF
TRBJ1-2,TRBV6-5,14,ASSHGTENSYYGYT
TRBJ1-1,TRBV5-1,13,ASSSVDRGGSEAF
TRBJ1-1,TRBV12-3/TRBV12-4,11,ASSTTGVTEAF
TRBJ1-5,TRBV28,11,ASRRGGSQPQH
TRBJ2-7,TRBV11-2,16,ASSLTDASGGDFYEQY
TRBJ2-1,TRBV11-3,9,ASSLDSEQF
TRBJ1-6,TRBV27,13,ASSLSQGRNSPLH
TRBJ2-3,TRBV6-5,16,ASTPGQGVPYNTDTQY